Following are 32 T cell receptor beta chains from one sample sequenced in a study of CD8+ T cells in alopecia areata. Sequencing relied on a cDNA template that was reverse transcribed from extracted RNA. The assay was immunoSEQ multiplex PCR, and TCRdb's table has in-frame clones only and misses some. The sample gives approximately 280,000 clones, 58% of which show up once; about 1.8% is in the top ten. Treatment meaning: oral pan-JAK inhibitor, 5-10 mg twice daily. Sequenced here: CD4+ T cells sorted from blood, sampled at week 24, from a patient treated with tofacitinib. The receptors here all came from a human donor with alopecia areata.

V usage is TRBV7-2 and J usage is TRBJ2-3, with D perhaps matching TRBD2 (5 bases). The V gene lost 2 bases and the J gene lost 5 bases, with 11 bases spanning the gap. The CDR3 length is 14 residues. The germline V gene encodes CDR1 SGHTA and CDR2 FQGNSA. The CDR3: CASSLRAEVDTQYF. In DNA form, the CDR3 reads TGTGCCAGCAGCTTAAGGGCGGAGGTAGATACGCAGTATTTT.

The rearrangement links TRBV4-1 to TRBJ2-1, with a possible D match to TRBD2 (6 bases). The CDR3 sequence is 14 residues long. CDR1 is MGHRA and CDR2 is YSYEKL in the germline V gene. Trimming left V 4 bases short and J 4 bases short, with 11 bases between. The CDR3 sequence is CASSPSRDYNEQFF. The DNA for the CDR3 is TGCGCCAGCAGCCCTTCGCGGGATTACAATGAGCAGTTCTTC.

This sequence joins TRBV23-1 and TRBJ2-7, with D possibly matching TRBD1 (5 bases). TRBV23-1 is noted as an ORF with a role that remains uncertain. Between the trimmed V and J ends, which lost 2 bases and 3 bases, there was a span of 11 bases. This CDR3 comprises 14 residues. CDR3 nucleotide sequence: TGCGCCAGCAGTCAAGGAGACAGAGACTACGAGCAGTACTTC. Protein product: CASSQGDRDYEQYF.

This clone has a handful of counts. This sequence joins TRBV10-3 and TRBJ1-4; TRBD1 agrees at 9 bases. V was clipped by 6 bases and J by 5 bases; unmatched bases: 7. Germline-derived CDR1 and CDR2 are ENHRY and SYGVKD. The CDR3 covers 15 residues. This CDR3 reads CAIRNLDRGNEKLFF. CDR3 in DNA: TGTGCCATCAGAAACCTCGACAGGGGGAATGAAAAACTGTTTTTT.

The CDR3 coding sequence is TGCAGCGTTGACGTTAGCGGGGGTACTGAGCAGTTCTTC. Translating it yields CSVDVSGGTEQFF. The genes are TRBV29-1 and TRBJ2-1; TRBD2 aligns across 9 bases. The germline gives CDR1 SQVTM, CDR2 ANQGSEA. This CDR3 is 13 amino acids long. The V segment lost 3 bases and the J segment 9 bases; nucleotides outside the gene matches: 6.

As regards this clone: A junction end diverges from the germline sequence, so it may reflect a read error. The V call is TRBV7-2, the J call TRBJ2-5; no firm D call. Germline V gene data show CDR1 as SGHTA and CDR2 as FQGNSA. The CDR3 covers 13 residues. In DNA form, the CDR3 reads TGTGCCAGCAGCTTAGCGCGCACAGAGGCCCAGTACTTC. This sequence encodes CASSLARTEAQYF.

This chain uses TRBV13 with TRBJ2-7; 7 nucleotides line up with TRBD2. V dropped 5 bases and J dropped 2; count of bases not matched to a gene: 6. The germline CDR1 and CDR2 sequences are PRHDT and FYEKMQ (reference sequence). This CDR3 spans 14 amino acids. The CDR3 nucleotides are TGTGCCAGCAGCCCGTTGGGGGGGGCCTACGAGCAGTACTTC. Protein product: CASSPLGGAYEQYF.

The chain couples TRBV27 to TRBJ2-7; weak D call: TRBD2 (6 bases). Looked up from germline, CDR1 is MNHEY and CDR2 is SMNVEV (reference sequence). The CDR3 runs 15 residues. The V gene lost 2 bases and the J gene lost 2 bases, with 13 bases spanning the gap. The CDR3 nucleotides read TGTGCCAGCAGTTTAGCGGGGAGCCGACCCTACGAGCAGTACTTC. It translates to CASSLAGSRPYEQYF.

The CDR3 loop is CASSGRDEQYF. The CDR3 DNA is TGTGCCAGTAGTGGGCGCGACGAGCAGTACTTC. V is TRBV19 and J is TRBJ2-7; D gene uncertain. Germline V gene sequence: CDR1 LNHDA, CDR2 SQIVND (reference sequence). This CDR3 region has 11 residues. The V end was cut by 5 bases, the J end by 5 bases, with 7 bases between.

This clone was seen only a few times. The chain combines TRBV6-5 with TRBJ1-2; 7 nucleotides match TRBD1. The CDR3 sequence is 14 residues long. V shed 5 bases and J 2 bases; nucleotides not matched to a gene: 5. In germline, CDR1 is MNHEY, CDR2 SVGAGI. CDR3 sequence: CASSRQGRNYGYTF. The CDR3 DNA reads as TGTGCCAGCAGTCGACAGGGTCGGAACTATGGCTACACCTTC.

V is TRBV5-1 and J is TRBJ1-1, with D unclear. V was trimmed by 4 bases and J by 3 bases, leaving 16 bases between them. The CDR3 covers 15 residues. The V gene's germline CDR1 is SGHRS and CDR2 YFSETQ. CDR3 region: CASSRQYIKDTEAFF. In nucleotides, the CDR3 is TGCGCCAGCAGCCGCCAATATATTAAGGACACTGAAGCTTTCTTT.

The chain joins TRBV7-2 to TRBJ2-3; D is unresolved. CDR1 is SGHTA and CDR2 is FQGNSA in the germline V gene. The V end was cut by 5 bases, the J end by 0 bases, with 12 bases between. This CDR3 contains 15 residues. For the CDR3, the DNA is TGTGCCAGCAGCCAAACCCTGCCCAGCACAGATACGCAGTATTTT. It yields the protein CASSQTLPSTDTQYF.

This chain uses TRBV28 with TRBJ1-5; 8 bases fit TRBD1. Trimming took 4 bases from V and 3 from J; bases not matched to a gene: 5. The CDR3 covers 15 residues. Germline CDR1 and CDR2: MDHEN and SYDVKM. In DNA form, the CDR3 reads TGTGCCAGCAGTTCGGGACAGGTTTCCAATCAGCCCCAGCATTTT. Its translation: CASSSGQVSNQPQHF.

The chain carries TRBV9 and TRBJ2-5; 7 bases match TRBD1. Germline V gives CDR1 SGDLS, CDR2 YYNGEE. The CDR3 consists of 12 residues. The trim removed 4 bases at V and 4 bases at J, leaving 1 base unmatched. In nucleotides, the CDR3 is TGTGCCAGCAGCCCAGGGGGAGAGACCCAGTACTTC. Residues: CASSPGGETQYF.

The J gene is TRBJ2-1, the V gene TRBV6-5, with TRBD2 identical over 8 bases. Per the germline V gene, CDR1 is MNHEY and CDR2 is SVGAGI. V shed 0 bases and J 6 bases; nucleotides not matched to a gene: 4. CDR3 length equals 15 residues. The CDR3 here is CASSYSGLVSNEQFF. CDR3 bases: TGTGCCAGCAGTTACTCGGGACTAGTCTCCAATGAGCAGTTCTTC.

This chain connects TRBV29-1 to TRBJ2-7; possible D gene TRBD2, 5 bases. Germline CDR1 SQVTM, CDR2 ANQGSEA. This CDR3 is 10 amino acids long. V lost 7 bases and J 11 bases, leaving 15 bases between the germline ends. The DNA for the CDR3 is TGCAGCGGGATAGCTACGAGGGAGTACTTC. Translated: CSGIATREYF.

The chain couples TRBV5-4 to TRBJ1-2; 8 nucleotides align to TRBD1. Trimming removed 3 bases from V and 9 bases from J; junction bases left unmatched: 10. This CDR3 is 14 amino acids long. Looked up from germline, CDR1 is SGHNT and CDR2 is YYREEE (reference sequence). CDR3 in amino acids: CASSSAGTGKSYTF. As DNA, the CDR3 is TGTGCCAGCAGCTCGGCCGGGACAGGCAAAAGCTACACCTTC.

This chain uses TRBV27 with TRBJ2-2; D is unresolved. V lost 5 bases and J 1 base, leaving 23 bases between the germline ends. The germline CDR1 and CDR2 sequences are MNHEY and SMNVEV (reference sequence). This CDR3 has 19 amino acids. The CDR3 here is CASSPARLWGRWNTGELFF. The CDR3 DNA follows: TGTGCCAGCAGTCCGGCCCGATTATGGGGTCGGTGGAACACCGGGGAGCTGTTTTTT.

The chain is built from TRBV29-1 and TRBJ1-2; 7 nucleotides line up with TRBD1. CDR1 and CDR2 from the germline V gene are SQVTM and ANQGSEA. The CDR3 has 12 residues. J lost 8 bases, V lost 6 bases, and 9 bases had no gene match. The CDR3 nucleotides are TGCAGCGTCAGGACAGGCGAAGTCGGCTACACCTTC. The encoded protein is CSVRTGEVGYTF.

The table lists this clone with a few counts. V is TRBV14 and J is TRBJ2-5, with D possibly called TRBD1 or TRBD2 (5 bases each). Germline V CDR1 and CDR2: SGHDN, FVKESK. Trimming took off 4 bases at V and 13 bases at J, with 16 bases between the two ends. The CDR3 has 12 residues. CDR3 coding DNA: TGTGCCAGCAGCCCGCGAGGGGTTCGTCTGTACTTC. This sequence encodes CASSPRGVRLYF.

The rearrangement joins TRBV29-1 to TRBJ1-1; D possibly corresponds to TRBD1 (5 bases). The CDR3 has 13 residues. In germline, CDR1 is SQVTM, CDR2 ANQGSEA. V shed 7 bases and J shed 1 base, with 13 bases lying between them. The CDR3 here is CSAEKGQNTEAFF. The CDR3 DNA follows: TGCAGCGCAGAGAAGGGGCAGAACACTGAAGCTTTCTTT.

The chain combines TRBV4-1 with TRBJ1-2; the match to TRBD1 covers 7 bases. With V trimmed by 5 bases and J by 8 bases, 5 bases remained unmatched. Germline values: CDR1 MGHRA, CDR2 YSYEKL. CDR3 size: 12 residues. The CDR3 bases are TGCGCCAGCAGCGGGACAGCGGGAGGCTACACCTTC. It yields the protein CASSGTAGGYTF.

The CDR3 sequence is CASSFTGETPLHF. The DNA for the CDR3 is TGTGCCAGCAGCTTTACAGGGGAAACGCCCCTCCACTTT. The chain is built from TRBV7-9 and TRBJ1-6, with TRBD1 matching over 7 bases. Germline-derived CDR1 and CDR2 are SEHNR and FQNEAQ (reference sequence). This CDR3 contains 13 residues. The V segment lost 3 bases and the J segment 13 bases; nucleotides outside the gene matches: 6. Supplemented by reference TRBV7-9 and TRBJ1-6, the full variable domain reads DTGVSQNPRHKITKRGQNVTFRCDPISEHNRLYWYRQTLGQGPEFLTYFQNEAQLEKSRLLSDRFSAERPKGSFSTLEIQRTEQGDSAMYLCASSFTGETPLHFGNGTRLTVT.

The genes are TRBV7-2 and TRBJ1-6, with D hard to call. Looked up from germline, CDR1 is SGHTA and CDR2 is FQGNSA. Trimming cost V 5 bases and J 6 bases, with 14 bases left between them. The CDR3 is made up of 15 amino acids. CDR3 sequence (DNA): TGTGCCAGCAGCCCATCCCTCTCGCCTAATTCACCCCTCCACTTT. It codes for CASSPSLSPNSPLHF.

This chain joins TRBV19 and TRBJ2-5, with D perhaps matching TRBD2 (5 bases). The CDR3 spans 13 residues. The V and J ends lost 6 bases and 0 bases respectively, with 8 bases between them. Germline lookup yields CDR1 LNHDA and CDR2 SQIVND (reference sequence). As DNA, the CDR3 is TGTGCCAGTAGAAGGCGGGACCAAGAGACCCAGTACTTC. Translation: CASRRRDQETQYF. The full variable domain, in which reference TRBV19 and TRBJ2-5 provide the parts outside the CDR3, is DGGITQSPKYLFRKEGQNVTLSCEQNLNHDAMYWYRQDPGQGLRLIYYSQIVNDFQKGDIAEGYSVSREKKESFPLTVTSAQKNPTAFYLCASRRRDQETQYFGPGTRLLVL.

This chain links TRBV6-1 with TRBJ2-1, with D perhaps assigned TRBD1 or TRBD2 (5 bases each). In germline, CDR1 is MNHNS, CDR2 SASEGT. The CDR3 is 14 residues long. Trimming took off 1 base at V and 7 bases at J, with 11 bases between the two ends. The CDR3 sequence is CASSEGWGSNEQFF. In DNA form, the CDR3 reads TGTGCCAGCAGTGAAGGTTGGGGGTCTAATGAGCAGTTCTTC.

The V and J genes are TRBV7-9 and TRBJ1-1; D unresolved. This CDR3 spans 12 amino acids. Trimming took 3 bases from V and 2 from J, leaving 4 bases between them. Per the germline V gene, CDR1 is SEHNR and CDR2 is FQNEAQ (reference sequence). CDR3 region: CASSFHNTEAFF. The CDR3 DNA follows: TGTGCCAGCAGCTTTCACAACACTGAAGCTTTCTTT.

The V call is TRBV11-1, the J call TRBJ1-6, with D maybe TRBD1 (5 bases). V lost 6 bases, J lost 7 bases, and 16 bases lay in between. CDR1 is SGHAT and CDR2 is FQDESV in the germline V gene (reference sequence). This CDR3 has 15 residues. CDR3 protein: CASSFLRDENSPLHF. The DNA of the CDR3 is TGTGCCAGCAGTTTCCTCCGGGACGAGAATTCACCCCTCCACTTT.

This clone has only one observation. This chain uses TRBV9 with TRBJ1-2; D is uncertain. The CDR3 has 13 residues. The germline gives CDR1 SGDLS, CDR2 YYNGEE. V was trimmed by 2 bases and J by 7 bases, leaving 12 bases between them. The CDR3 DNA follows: TGTGCCAGCAGCGTGGATCCTAAAAGTGGCTACACCTTC. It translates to CASSVDPKSGYTF.

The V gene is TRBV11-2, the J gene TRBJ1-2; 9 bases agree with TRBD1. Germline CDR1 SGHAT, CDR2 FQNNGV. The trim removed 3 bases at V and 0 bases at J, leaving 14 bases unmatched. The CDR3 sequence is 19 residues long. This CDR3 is CASSFPRGTGRRSNYGYTF. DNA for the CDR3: TGTGCCAGCAGCTTCCCCCGTGGGACAGGGAGGCGGTCTAACTATGGCTACACCTTC.

For the CDR3, the DNA is TGCGCCAGCAGCCTCACTCCCTCTGGGGCCAACGTCCTGACTTTC. Its protein product is CASSLTPSGANVLTF. V is TRBV5-1 and J is TRBJ2-6; D uncertain. CDR3 length: 15 residues. The germline V gene encodes CDR1 SGHRS and CDR2 YFSETQ. Trimming pared 4 bases from V and 0 bases from J, leaving 8 bases between. The variable domain in full, completed from reference TRBV5-1 and TRBJ2-6, reads KAGVTQTPRYLIKTRGQQVTLSCSPISGHRSVSWYQQTPGQGLQFLFEYFSETQRNKGNFPGRFSGRQFSNSRSEMNVSTLELGDSALYLCASSLTPSGANVLTFGAGSRLTVL.

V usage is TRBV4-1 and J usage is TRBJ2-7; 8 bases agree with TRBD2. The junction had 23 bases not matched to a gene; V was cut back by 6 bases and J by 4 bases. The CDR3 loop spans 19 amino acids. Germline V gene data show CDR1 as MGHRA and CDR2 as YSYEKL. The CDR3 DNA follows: TGCGCCAGCAGTCGAAGCCCTGACGCGTCAGCGGGAGCGCGATACGAGCAGTACTTC. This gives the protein CASSRSPDASAGARYEQYF.